The 10 T cell receptor beta chains listed next were all sequenced from one sample in a study of T cell responses to AZD1222 COVID-19 vaccine. The protocol was immunoSEQ multiplex PCR, while the TCRdb copy is restricted to in-frame clones and leaves out a portion. This table holds about 180,000 clones, approximately 95% found once. Source: peripheral blood, taken 28 days after the second dose of the MenACWY control vaccine. The receptors stem from an adult who received the MenACWY meningococcal vaccine as a control.

This clone occurred once. This rearrangement joins TRBV6-4 to TRBJ2-2; 10 bases agree with TRBD1. Trimming removed 5 bases from V and 7 bases from J; junction bases left unmatched: 7. CDR3 length: 15 amino acids. Germline lookup yields CDR1 MRHNA and CDR2 SNTAGT. CDR3 residues: CASSPRQGAFGELFF. The CDR3 DNA reads TGTGCCAGCAGTCCTCGACAGGGGGCTTTCGGGGAGCTGTTTTTT.

The chain joins TRBV29-1 to TRBJ2-7; D unclear. This CDR3 is 13 amino acids long. V shed 4 bases and J shed 5 bases, with 15 bases lying between them. Looked up from germline, CDR1 is SQVTM and CDR2 is ANQGSEA. The CDR3 DNA is TGCAGCGTTGTGGTTAGGGCTTCCCACGAGCAGTACTTC. As protein: CSVVVRASHEQYF.

CDR3 protein: CASSSRGLSGNTIYF. DNA of the CDR3: TGTGCCAGCAGCAGCAGGGGCCTCTCTGGAAACACCATATATTTT. This chain uses TRBV7-6 with TRBJ1-3; D perhaps matches TRBD1 (6 bases). The CDR3 sequence is 15 residues long. Trimming removed 5 bases at V and 0 bases at J, with 11 bases between. Germline lookup yields CDR1 SGHVS and CDR2 FNYEAQ.

This clone was seen a single time. The rearrangement links TRBV9 to TRBJ2-3; D not resolved. The CDR3 covers 12 residues. Trimming left V 5 bases short and J 1 base short, with 5 bases between. Germline V CDR1 and CDR2: SGDLS, YYNGEE. DNA for the CDR3: TGTGCCAGCAGGGCCGGCACAGATACGCAGTATTTT. Translated: CASRAGTDTQYF. Full variable domain (rest looked up from reference TRBV9 and TRBJ2-3): DSGVTQTPKHLITATGQRVTLRCSPRSGDLSVYWYQQSLDQGLQFLIQYYNGEERAKGNILERFSAQQFPDLHSELNLSSLELGDSALYFCASRAGTDTQYFGPGTRLTVL.

This sequence joins TRBV28 and TRBJ1-3; no definite D call. V lost 2 bases, J lost 3 bases, and 8 bases lay in between. Germline CDR1 and CDR2: MDHEN and SYDVKM. The CDR3 consists of 14 residues. This chain's CDR3 is CASSLHAGGNTIYF. CDR3 bases: TGTGCCAGCAGTTTACACGCCGGTGGAAACACCATATATTTT.

The J gene is TRBJ1-2, the V gene TRBV2; a possible D gene is TRBD1 (5 bases). Per the germline V gene, CDR1 is SNHLY and CDR2 is FYNNEI. V was clipped by 2 bases and J by 2 bases, with 9 bases between them. CDR3 length: 14 amino acids. The CDR3 region has the DNA TGTGCCAGCAGTGAAACAGGCCAAAACTATGGCTACACCTTC. This translates into CASSETGQNYGYTF. Drawing the rest from reference TRBV2 and TRBJ1-2, the complete variable domain is EPEVTQTPSHQVTQMGQEVILRCVPISNHLYFYWYRQILGQKVEFLVSFYNNEISEKSEIFDDQFSVERPDGSNFTLKIRSTKLEDSAMYFCASSETGQNYGYTFGSGTRLTVV.

This clone was seen once. This chain joins TRBV30 and TRBJ1-2, with D uncertain. Per the germline V gene, CDR1 is GTSNPN and CDR2 is SVGIG (reference sequence). CDR3 length: 13 amino acids. With 4 bases removed from V and 4 bases from J, the gap between germline ends came to 13 bases. The CDR3 nucleotides are TGTGCCTGGACATCGACCCGGGGCTATGGCTACACCTTC. Amino acids: CAWTSTRGYGYTF.

This chain joins TRBV5-1 and TRBJ1-1, with TRBD1 identical over 11 bases. There are 14 residues in the CDR3. Losses at the gene ends were 2 bases for V and 4 bases for J; bases not matched to a gene: 1. The germline CDR1 and CDR2 sequences are SGHRS and YFSETQ. CDR3 DNA sequence: TGCGCCAGCAGCTTCGGGACAGGGGGCACTGAAGCTTTCTTT. It is translated as CASSFGTGGTEAFF.

Concerning this clone itself: Other DNA sequences within the sample encode an identical CDR3. V usage is TRBV6-5 and J usage is TRBJ1-2; unclear D gene. Between the trimmed V and J ends, which lost 9 bases and 2 bases, there was a span of 7 bases. CDR1 and CDR2 (germline): MNHEY, SVGAGI. The CDR3 sequence is 11 residues long. Written as DNA, the CDR3 is TGTGCCAGTAGCACAAACTATGGCTACACCTTC. Residues: CASSTNYGYTF.

The rearrangement links TRBV5-6 to TRBJ1-5; D possibly corresponds to TRBD1 (6 bases). Trimming took off 5 bases at V and 4 bases at J, with 16 bases between the two ends. Germline CDR1 is SGHDT and CDR2 is YYEEEE. The CDR3 loop spans 15 amino acids. The CDR3 here is CASSLRGARNQPQHF. As DNA, the CDR3 is TGTGCCAGCAGTTTACGGGGGGCACGGAATCAGCCCCAGCATTTT.